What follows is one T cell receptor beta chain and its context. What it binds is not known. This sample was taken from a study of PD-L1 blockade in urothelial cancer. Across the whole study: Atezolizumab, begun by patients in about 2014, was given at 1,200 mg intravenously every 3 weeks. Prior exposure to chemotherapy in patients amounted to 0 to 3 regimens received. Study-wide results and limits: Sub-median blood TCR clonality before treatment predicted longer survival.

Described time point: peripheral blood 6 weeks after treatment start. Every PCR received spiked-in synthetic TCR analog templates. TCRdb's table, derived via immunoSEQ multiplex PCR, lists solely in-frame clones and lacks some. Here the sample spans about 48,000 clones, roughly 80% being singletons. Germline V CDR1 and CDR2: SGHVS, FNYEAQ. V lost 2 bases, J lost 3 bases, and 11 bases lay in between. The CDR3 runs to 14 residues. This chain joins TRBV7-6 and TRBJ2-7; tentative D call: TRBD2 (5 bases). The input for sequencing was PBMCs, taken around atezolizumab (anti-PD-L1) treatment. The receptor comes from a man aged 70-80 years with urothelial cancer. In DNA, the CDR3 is TGTGCCAGCAGCTTAAGGGTCGGGGTCTACGAGCAGTACTTC. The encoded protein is CASSLRVGVYEQYF.